These 13 T cell receptor beta chains were sequenced from one sample in a study of glioma-infiltrating T cells. TCR alpha and beta CDR3 regions were amplified from RNA using iRepertoire nested multiplex PCR. TCRdb ran MiXCR on the multiplex PCR reads and lists one entry per CDR3 protein. Among 100,000 to 150,000 distinct CDR3 sequences listed, roughly 25% were seen once. Sequences were obtained from glioma tissue, nonneoplastic brain tissue, or PBMCs (not recorded which). These receptor sequences come from a human donor with low-grade glioma or glioblastoma, undergoing nonglioma brain surgery, or in good health (not recorded which).

In this sample, this clonotype turned up many times. The DNA for the CDR3 is TGTGCCAGCAGTTTGAATCTTGATCCGCCCCCGGAGACCCAGTACTTC. Protein: CASSLNLDPPPETQYF. This chain connects TRBV12-3 or TRBV12-4 to TRBJ2-5, with D unresolved. The length of the CDR3 is 16 residues. V gave up 3 bases and J gave up 5 bases, with 19 bases separating them.

This clonotype has ten or more counts. The gene calls are TRBV18 and TRBJ2-1, with 12 bases fitting TRBD2. This CDR3 has 15 residues. Germline V CDR1 and CDR2: KGHSH, LQKENI. Unmatched junction bases numbered 4, after V lost 0 bases and J lost 10 bases. The CDR3 here is CASSPPTSGRGEQFF. The CDR3 nucleotides are TGTGCCAGCTCACCACCGACTAGCGGGAGAGGGGAGCAGTTCTTC.

This clonotype was counted at least ten times. V and J are TRBV7-6 and TRBJ2-1, with D unresolved. Trimming stripped 5 bases from V and 7 bases from J, with 6 bases between. The germline V gene encodes CDR1 SGHVS and CDR2 FNYEAQ. The CDR3 sequence is 11 residues long. This CDR3 is CASSMGNEQFF. The CDR3 DNA reads TGTGCCAGCAGCATGGGTAATGAGCAGTTCTTC.

In the case of this clonotype: Since a much larger clone is just one base distant, this may be a read error. V gene TRBV5-1 combines with J gene TRBJ1-5; no reliable D call. V lost 4 bases and J lost 0, with 14 bases in between. This CDR3 is built from 16 residues. Per the germline V gene, CDR1 is SGHRS and CDR2 is YFSETQ. The CDR3 loop reads CASSPRTGDSNQPQHF. CDR3 sequence (DNA): TGCGCCAGCAGCCCACGGACTGGTGATAGCAATCAGCCCCAGCATTTT. Based on the CDR3 plus reference TRBV5-1 and TRBJ1-5, the full variable domain is KAGVTQTPRYLIKTRGQQVTLSCSPISGHRSVSWYQQTPGQGLQFLFEYFSETQRNKGNFPGRFSGRQFSNSRSEMNVSTLELGDSALYLCASSPRTGDSNQPQHFGDGTRLSIL.

Ten or more counts support this clonotype. This chain connects TRBV27 to TRBJ2-7; 12 positions agree with TRBD2. This CDR3 has 16 residues. Germline V lookup: CDR1 MNHEY, CDR2 SMNVEV (reference sequence). V lost 6 bases, J lost 4 bases, and 10 bases stayed unmatched. For the CDR3, the DNA is TGTGCCAGCAGACGTCAAGCTAGCGGGAGGGCTTACGAGCAGTACTTC. Residues: CASRRQASGRAYEQYF.

At least ten counts were recorded for this clonotype. The V call is TRBV20-1, the J call TRBJ2-5; maybe TRBD1 (6 bases). The germline CDR1 and CDR2 sequences are DFQATT and SNEGSKA (reference sequence). This CDR3 is 14 amino acids long. The germline V and J ends were trimmed by 3 bases and 2 bases, with 13 bases remaining between them. For the CDR3, the DNA is TGCAGTGCTAGGACGACAGGATCACAAGAGACCCAGTACTTC. Amino acid sequence: CSARTTGSQETQYF.

This chain links TRBV29-1 with TRBJ2-3; 8 nucleotides match TRBD2. Germline-derived CDR1 and CDR2 are SQVTM and ANQGSEA. With V trimmed by 3 bases and J by 1 base, 9 bases remained unmatched. The CDR3 is 16 residues long. CDR3 loop: CSVEGGTSWGTDTQYF. For the CDR3, the DNA is TGCAGCGTTGAGGGAGGGACTAGTTGGGGCACAGATACGCAGTATTTT.

A word on this clonotype: A much larger clone is a single base away; this may be a read error. The V gene is TRBV3-1, the J gene TRBJ1-1; no definite D call. Germline CDR1 reads LGHDT; CDR2 reads YNNKEL (reference sequence). The CDR3 runs to 14 residues. V gave up 5 bases and J gave up 1 base, with 11 bases separating them. CDR3 amino acids: CASSRWTGNTEAFF. The CDR3 DNA is TGTGCCAGCAGCAGATGGACGGGGAACACTGAAGCTTTCTTT.

This clonotype showed up many times. The J gene is TRBJ2-3, the V gene TRBV7-9, with D tentatively TRBD2 (5 bases). The V gene lost 5 bases and the J gene lost 0 bases, with 9 bases spanning the gap. This CDR3 spans 14 amino acids. Germline assignment: CDR1 SEHNR and CDR2 FQNEAQ (reference sequence). The CDR3 nucleotides read TGTGCCAGCAGCCCTTGGACTAGCACAGATACGCAGTATTTT. Its protein product is CASSPWTSTDTQYF.

This clonotype was counted a single time. A read error may be the cause here, since a much bigger clone is one base away. The chain employs TRBV2 and TRBJ2-1; TRBD2 is a possible D gene (6 bases). The germline CDR1 and CDR2 sequences are SNHLY and FYNNEI. The CDR3 is made up of 11 amino acids. In DNA form, the CDR3 reads TGTGCCAGCAGTGCCTCTCGGGAGCAGCTCTTC. This sequence encodes CASSASREQLF.

This clonotype was seen at least ten times. V and J are TRBV20-1 and TRBJ2-7; TRBD2 is a possible D gene (5 bases). The V gene lost 4 bases and the J gene lost 5 bases, with 12 bases spanning the gap. There are 12 residues in the CDR3. CDR1 and CDR2 (germline): DFQATT, SNEGSKA (reference sequence). DNA for the CDR3: TGCAGTGCTAAGCTTAGCGCCGACGAGCAGTACTTC. Amino acids: CSAKLSADEQYF.

This clonotype appeared many times. The V call is TRBV27, the J call TRBJ1-2, with D hard to call. V was clipped by 1 base and J by 5 bases, with 8 bases between them. Germline V gene data show CDR1 as MNHEY and CDR2 as SMNVEV (reference sequence). The CDR3 runs to 13 residues. The CDR3 nucleotides are TGTGCCAGCAGTTTATTAGGGCAGTATGGCTACACCTTC. It yields the protein CASSLLGQYGYTF.

This clonotype was seen a handful of times. V and J are TRBV7-9 and TRBJ2-3, with 7 positions matching TRBD2. This CDR3 has 15 residues. Per germline, CDR1 SEHNR and CDR2 FQNEAQ (reference sequence). V was clipped by 0 bases and J by 5 bases; unmatched bases: 5. The DNA of the CDR3 is TGTGCCAGCAGCTTAGCGCTCCGGGGGGTAGATACGCAGTATTTT. Translation gives CASSLALRGVDTQYF.